Below, 4 T cell receptor beta chains from the same sample are listed, as sequenced in a study of T cells in Graves' hyperthyroidism and ophthalmopathy. RNA transcripts served as the template for amplifying TCR beta CDR3 regions. The HTBI primer set was used in a first-round RT-PCR of the TCR CDR3. TCRdb independently ran MiXCR on the multiplex PCR reads; one entry per CDR3 protein. The sample has around 500,000 distinct CDR3 sequences, about an eighth seen once. The sample comprised blood. The receptors come from a woman aged 18-29 years with Graves' hyperthyroidism.

The J gene is TRBJ2-1, the V gene TRBV24-1; 8 nucleotides align to TRBD2. Germline-derived CDR1 and CDR2 are KGHDR and SFDVKD. V lost 0 bases, J lost 8 bases, and 11 bases stayed unmatched. The CDR3 runs 17 residues. CDR3 sequence reads: CATSDLPPGSSGDEQFF. CDR3 nucleotide sequence: TGTGCCACCAGTGATTTGCCTCCAGGGAGTAGCGGGGATGAGCAGTTCTTC.

Only a few counts were recorded for this clonotype. In DNA, the CDR3 is TGTGCCAGCAGTTACTCAGGGGCCCAAGGGGGCTACACCTTC. This codes for CASSYSGAQGGYTF. The chain links TRBV6-5 to TRBJ1-2; a weak D match, TRBD1 (5 bases). The CDR3 is 14 residues long. Germline V gene sequence: CDR1 MNHEY, CDR2 SVGAGI. V lost 0 bases to trimming and J lost 8 bases, with 13 bases between them.

This clonotype was seen a few times. This chain connects TRBV15 to TRBJ2-1; D ambiguous. CDR3 length: 15 amino acids. V lost 1 base and J 4 bases, leaving 11 bases between the germline ends. The germline gives CDR1 LNHNV, CDR2 YYDKDF (reference sequence). CDR3 loop: CATSRVLFMYNEQFF. CDR3 DNA sequence: TGTGCCACCAGCAGAGTCCTTTTTATGTACAATGAGCAGTTCTTC.

A note on this clonotype: Possible read error: a much larger clone is one base away. The rearrangement uses TRBV7-3 and TRBJ2-2, with D perhaps matching TRBD2 (5 bases). The CDR3 has 15 amino acids. Germline V gene lookup returns CDR1 SGHTA and CDR2 FQGTGA. The CDR3 DNA reads TGTGCCAGCAGCACCCGCGGTAGCAGCACCGGGGAGCTGGTTTTT. This translates into CASSTRGSSTGELVF.